Listed here are 16 T cell receptor beta chains from one sample, sequenced in a study of T cells in localized non-small cell lung cancer. Generated by immunoSEQ multiplex PCR, the TCRdb table keeps only in-frame clones and is missing some. The data contain fewer than 35,000 clones, approximately 91% of them singletons. The starting material was peripheral blood, obtained before any cancer treatment. All receptors come from a female donor aged 60 or older with stage I lung adenocarcinoma.

J is TRBJ2-5 and V is TRBV18, with no clear D. CDR1 is KGHSH and CDR2 is LQKENI in the germline V gene. The CDR3 totals 13 residues. V was cut by 2 bases and J by 7 bases, with 11 bases left in between. DNA for the CDR3: TGTGCCAGCTCACCAACCGCGGTGGGGACCCAGTACTTC. Residues: CASSPTAVGTQYF.

A few counts support this clone. The rearrangement uses TRBV29-1 and TRBJ2-5; either TRBD1 or TRBD2 may supply D (5 bases each). Germline CDR1 and CDR2: SQVTM and ANQGSEA. CDR3 length equals 13 residues. V was shortened by 5 bases and J by 3 bases, with 13 bases between the two germline ends. The CDR3 here is CSVIEGRKETQYF. The DNA of the CDR3 is TGCAGCGTTATCGAGGGACGCAAAGAGACCCAGTACTTC.

A word on this clone: One junction end disagrees with the germline gene, perhaps due to a read error. The rearrangement links TRBV5-4 to TRBJ1-1; no reliable D call. CDR1 SGHNT and CDR2 YYREEE come from the germline V gene (reference sequence). This CDR3 region has 15 residues. DNA of the CDR3: TGTGCCAGCGGCTTTCCGGTTTCGGGGAACACTGAAGCTTTCTTT. Encoded protein: CASGFPVSGNTEAFF.

In nucleotides, the CDR3 is TGTGCCATCAGTGGCCGGGACAGGGTGGGAGGTTCAGATACGCAGTATTTT. It translates to CAISGRDRVGGSDTQYF. The rearrangement joins TRBV10-3 to TRBJ2-3; TRBD1 agrees at 9 bases. CDR3 length: 17 amino acids. Trimming at V came to 4 bases and at J to 4 bases, leaving 12 bases not matched to a gene. Germline V lookup: CDR1 ENHRY, CDR2 SYGVKD.

The rearrangement uses TRBV10-3 and TRBJ1-1; D unclear. Germline-derived CDR1 and CDR2 are ENHRY and SYGVKD. The CDR3 consists of 13 residues. V shed 1 base and J shed 0 bases, with 3 bases lying between them. The CDR3 DNA reads as TGTGCCATCAGTGAGTATTTGAACACTGAAGCTTTCTTT. Residues: CAISEYLNTEAFF.

This clone occurred a few times. Other DNA sequences in this specimen translate into the identical CDR3. DNA for the CDR3: TGTGCCAGCAGCGCAACTGGGACAGTTCGCTACACCTTC. Amino acids: CASSATGTVRYTF. The chain uses TRBV5-6 and TRBJ1-2; 7 nucleotides align to TRBD1. This CDR3 has 13 amino acids. From germline, CDR1 is SGHDT and CDR2 YYEEEE. The V gene end was trimmed by 4 bases and the J gene end by 9 bases; junction bases not matched to a gene: 9.

This chain links TRBV25-1 with TRBJ2-3; D gene ambiguous. V was trimmed by 4 bases and J by 2 bases, leaving 4 bases between them. This CDR3 contains 12 residues. Germline V gene sequence: CDR1 MGHDK, CDR2 SYGVNS. CDR3 nucleotide sequence: TGTGCCAGCAGTGGCAACACAGATACGCAGTATTTT. Translation gives CASSGNTDTQYF.

The V and J genes are TRBV28 and TRBJ2-1, with 10 bases that match TRBD2. The V and J ends lost 6 bases and 11 bases, in that order; junction bases with no gene match: 10. The germline gives CDR1 MDHEN, CDR2 SYDVKM. CDR3 length equals 14 residues. This CDR3 is CASSYNPGLAKQFF. The CDR3 DNA reads as TGTGCCAGCAGCTACAATCCGGGACTAGCGAAGCAGTTCTTC.

The rearrangement uses TRBV6-1 and TRBJ1-1, with TRBD1 as a possible D gene (5 bases). The CDR3 spans 15 residues. V was cut by 4 bases and J by 0 bases, with 12 bases left in between. Germline V gene lookup returns CDR1 MNHNS and CDR2 SASEGT. The CDR3 DNA sequence: TGTGCCAGCAGTGGTGGACACGGAGTGAACACTGAAGCTTTCTTT. It yields the protein CASSGGHGVNTEAFF.

The gene calls are TRBV6-6 and TRBJ1-5; D uncertain. CDR1 and CDR2 from the germline V gene are MNHNY and SVGAGI (reference sequence). This CDR3 contains 12 residues. V was clipped by 7 bases and J by 2 bases, with 6 bases between them. The CDR3: CASTEGNQPQHF. The CDR3 coding sequence is TGTGCCAGCACTGAGGGCAATCAGCCCCAGCATTTT.

This clone was seen once. The chain uses TRBV6-5 and TRBJ2-7; no firm D call. The CDR3 length is 16 residues. CDR1 MNHEY and CDR2 SVGAGI come from the germline V gene. Trimming stripped 0 bases from V and 4 bases from J, with 16 bases between. The DNA of the CDR3 is TGTGCCAGCAGTTACTCCGGCCCAGACCCCCGGTACGAGCAGTACTTC. Protein product: CASSYSGPDPRYEQYF.

This clone was detected once. This rearrangement joins TRBV11-3 to TRBJ2-2; 7 bases match TRBD2. The CDR3 is 14 residues long. The germline V gene has CDR1 SGHNT and CDR2 YENEEA. Germline trimming cut 5 bases from V and 1 base from J; bases unmatched to any gene: 1. CDR3 in DNA: TGTGCCAGCAGCCAGCGGGAGAACACCGGGGAGCTGTTTTTT. Translated, it gives CASSQRENTGELFF.

The chain carries TRBV27 and TRBJ2-7; 7 bases match TRBD2. Germline V lookup: CDR1 MNHEY, CDR2 SMNVEV (reference sequence). The CDR3 runs 15 residues. V shed 5 bases and J 2 bases; nucleotides not matched to a gene: 9. CDR3 loop: CASSPPLAATYEQYF. The DNA of the CDR3 is TGTGCCAGCAGTCCCCCGCTAGCGGCAACCTACGAGCAGTACTTC.

There are a few counts of this clone. The CDR3 here is CASSPRRAGVTDTQYF. The CDR3 nucleotides read TGTGCCAGCAGCCCTCGGCGGGCGGGAGTAACAGATACGCAGTATTTT. The chain links TRBV11-3 to TRBJ2-3; 7 nucleotides match TRBD2. This CDR3 spans 16 amino acids. The V gene end was trimmed by 5 bases and the J gene end by 3 bases; junction bases not matched to a gene: 11. Germline loops: CDR1 SGHNT, CDR2 YENEEA.

The chain recombines TRBV2 with TRBJ2-5; the match to TRBD1 covers 7 bases. Germline lookup yields CDR1 SNHLY and CDR2 FYNNEI. The V gene end was trimmed by 8 bases and the J gene end by 4 bases; junction bases not matched to a gene: 4. The CDR3 consists of 12 residues. For the CDR3, the DNA is TGTGCCAGCGCACAGGGGCCAGAGACCCAGTACTTC. Translation: CASAQGPETQYF.

This chain joins TRBV19 and TRBJ1-2; D gene ambiguous. In germline, CDR1 is LNHDA, CDR2 SQIVND (reference sequence). V lost 3 bases to trimming and J lost 4 bases, with 6 bases between them. The CDR3 has 12 residues. This CDR3 is CASSILGYGYTF. In DNA, the CDR3 is TGTGCCAGTAGTATTCTTGGCTATGGCTACACCTTC.